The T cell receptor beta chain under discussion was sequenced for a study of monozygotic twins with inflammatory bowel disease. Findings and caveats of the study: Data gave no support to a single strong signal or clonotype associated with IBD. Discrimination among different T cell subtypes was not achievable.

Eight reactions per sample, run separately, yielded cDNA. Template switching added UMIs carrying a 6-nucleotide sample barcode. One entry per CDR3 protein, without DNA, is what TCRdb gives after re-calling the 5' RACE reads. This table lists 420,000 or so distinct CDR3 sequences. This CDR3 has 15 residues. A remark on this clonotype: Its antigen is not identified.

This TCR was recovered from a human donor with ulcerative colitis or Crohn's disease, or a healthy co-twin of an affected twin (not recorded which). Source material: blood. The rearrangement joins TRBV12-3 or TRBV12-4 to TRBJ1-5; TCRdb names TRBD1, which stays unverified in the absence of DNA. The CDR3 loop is CASSFSRQGGQPQHF.